One and the same sample provided the 4 T cell receptor beta chains below, sequenced in a study of blood T cell repertoires in COVID-19. Assay: immunoSEQ multiplex PCR; the TCRdb copy retains only in-frame clones and omits some. This sample has about 94,000 clones, with 80% to 90% found just once. Sample: peripheral blood. Receptor source: a human donor with acute or convalescent COVID-19. The donor label of this sample is uncertain.

The chain combines TRBV2 with TRBJ1-2, with no clear D. The CDR3 loop spans 13 amino acids. With 4 bases removed from V and 2 bases from J, the gap between germline ends came to 8 bases. Looked up from germline, CDR1 is SNHLY and CDR2 is FYNNEI. CDR3 bases: TGTGCCAGCAGTGCAGGAGGGAACTATGGCTACACCTTC. Encoded protein: CASSAGGNYGYTF.

The rearrangement links TRBV7-3 to TRBJ2-2, with D perhaps TRBD2 (5 bases). The germline gives CDR1 SGHTA, CDR2 FQGTGA. With 5 bases removed from V and 0 bases from J, the gap between germline ends came to 10 bases. This CDR3 has 15 amino acids. CDR3 coding DNA: TGTGCCAGCAGCCGGTCGGAGGCGAACACCGGGGAGCTGTTTTTT. This codes for CASSRSEANTGELFF.

The table lists this clone with a few counts. This rearrangement joins TRBV3-1 (or the pseudogene TRBV3-2) to TRBJ1-1, with 7 bases lining up with TRBD1. The CDR3 contains 17 residues. Germline trimming cut 3 bases from V and 1 base from J; bases unmatched to any gene: 11. Germline V gene data show CDR1 as LGHDT and CDR2 as YNNKEL (reference sequence). The CDR3 loop reads CASSHWKDRYTNTEAFF. CDR3 DNA: TGTGCCAGCAGCCATTGGAAGGACAGGTACACGAACACTGAAGCTTTCTTT.

This sequence joins TRBV27 and TRBJ2-2; TRBD1 matches 8 bases. Trimming took 3 bases from V and 5 from J; bases not matched to a gene: 8. The CDR3 covers 16 residues. Germline CDR1 reads MNHEY; CDR2 reads SMNVEV (reference sequence). The CDR3 region is CASSFGRQGRTGELFF. DNA for the CDR3: TGTGCCAGCAGTTTCGGAAGACAGGGGAGGACCGGGGAGCTGTTTTTT.